The rows below give T cell receptor beta chains drawn from one sample of a study of breast tumors, draining lymph nodes, adjacent tissues. TCRdb re-called the multiplex PCR reads through MiXCR, storing one row per CDR3 protein. The table lists about 180,000 distinct CDR3 sequences, approximately 30% of them singletons. Specimen: axillary lymph node tissue. Receptors were obtained from a female donor with breast cancer. Some clones in this sample may be carry-over from other donors' samples. CDR3s include the opening cysteine and the closing phenylalanine or tryptophan. D genes are given only for firm matches. Not every row has a clone size; where given, it reads once, few, many or a size class.

V gene	D gene	clone size	J gene	CDR3 protein	CDR3 DNA
TRBV15	NA	many	TRBJ1-2	CATSRDLPVSYGYTF	TGTGCCACCAGCAGAGATTTGCCTGTTAGCTATGGCTACACCTTC
TRBV12-3/TRBV12-4	NA	NA	TRBJ1-4	CASSPEGEPFF	TGTGCCAGCAGCCCCGAGGGGGAACCGTTTTTT
TRBV9	NA	once	TRBJ1-6	CGSSVEEGRSPLRF	TGTGGCAGCAGCGTAGAGGAGGGTCGGTCACCCCTCCGCTTT
TRBV6-6	TRBD2	few	TRBJ2-2	CASSPPGLAANTGELFF	TGTGCCAGCAGTCCCCCTGGACTAGCGGCGAACACCGGGGAGCTGTTTTTT
TRBV29-1	NA	many	TRBJ1-1	CSVESGEAFF	TGCAGCGTTGAGTCGGGGGAGGCTTTCTTT
TRBV15	NA	many	TRBJ2-2	CATSRRLRLANTGELFF	TGTGCCACCAGCAGAAGGTTAAGACTAGCGAACACCGGGGAGCTGTTTTTT
TRBV29-1	TRBD1	once	TRBJ2-7	CSVSGQGSYEQYF	TGCAGCGTTTCGGGACAGGGATCCTACGAGCAGTACTTC
TRBV19	NA	many	TRBJ2-3	CASSMLGTDTQYF	TGTGCCAGTAGTATGCTGGGCACAGATACGCAGTATTTT
TRBV7-8	NA	many	TRBJ1-2	CASSFSRQNYGYTF	TGTGCCAGCAGCTTTAGTAGACAGAATTATGGCTACACCTTC
TRBV2	NA	many	TRBJ2-4	CASTRAGSVNIQYF	TGTGCCAGCACAAGGGCGGGGTCGGTAAACATTCAGTACTTC
TRBV29-1	TRBD2	NA	TRBJ2-2	CSGGTSGRAQTGELFF	TGCAGCGGGGGAACTAGCGGGAGGGCTCAGACCGGGGAGCTGTTTTTT
TRBV4-2	TRBD2	many	TRBJ2-1	CASSQVEASGSIDEQFF	TGTGCCAGCAGCCAAGTGGAGGCTAGCGGGAGTATCGATGAGCAGTTCTTC
TRBV5-8	NA	many	TRBJ1-6	CASSVQGRHSPLHF	TGTGCCAGCAGTGTCCAGGGTAGACATTCACCCCTCCACTTT
TRBV24-1	NA	many	TRBJ2-3	CATSPHGRMDTQYF	TGTGCCACCAGTCCTCACGGGCGGATGGATACGCAGTATTTT
TRBV27	TRBD1	few	TRBJ1-2	CASSSRDSRYGYTF	TGTGCCAGCAGTTCTCGGGACAGCCGTTATGGCTACACCTTC
TRBV7-9	NA	NA	TRBJ2-7	CTGGSPGRQPYEQYF	TGTACCGGCGGCTCTCCGGGACGGCAACCCTACGAGCAGTACTTC
TRBV5-8	NA	many	TRBJ2-1	CASSLALGGSYNEQFF	TGTGCCAGCAGCTTGGCTTTGGGAGGTTCCTACAATGAGCAGTTCTTC
TRBV12-3/TRBV12-4	NA	many	TRBJ2-3	CASTIFSDGTQYF	TGTGCCAGCACCATCTTTAGCGATGGTACGCAGTATTTT
TRBV5-1	TRBD2	many	TRBJ2-1	CASSLVAGVSSYNEQFF	TGCGCCAGCAGCTTGGTGGCGGGGGTAAGCTCCTACAATGAGCAGTTCTTC
TRBV2	NA	many	TRBJ1-4	CASRPSGATNEKLFF	TGTGCCAGCAGGCCATCCGGGGCAACTAATGAAAAACTGTTTTTT
TRBV6-5	TRBD2	NA	TRBJ2-1	CASSRRLAGATSSYNEQFF	TGTGCCAGCAGTCGACGACTAGCGGGGGCCACGAGCTCCTACAATGAGCAGTTCTTC
TRBV9	TRBD2	many	TRBJ2-1	CASSDNNLAGVYNEQFF	TGTGCCAGCAGTGACAACAACCTAGCGGGAGTCTACAATGAGCAGTTCTTC
TRBV29-1	NA	few	TRBJ1-2	CSLGGSVAYGYTF	TGCAGCTTAGGGGGTAGCGTGGCCTATGGCTACACCTTC
TRBV20-1	TRBD1	many	TRBJ2-2	CSASLTGVTNTGELFF	TGCAGTGCTAGCCTGACAGGGGTGACGAACACCGGGGAGCTGTTTTTT
TRBV3-1	TRBD1	few	TRBJ2-1	CASSQRIGTGTDNEQFF	TGTGCCAGCAGCCAACGAATAGGGACAGGAACCGACAATGAGCAGTTCTTC
TRBV5-6	NA	many	TRBJ2-7	CASSMGGRRYEQYF	TGTGCCAGCTCCATGGGGGGGCGACGATACGAGCAGTACTTC
TRBV12-3/TRBV12-4	TRBD2	many	TRBJ2-1	CASRAGSYNEQFF	TGTGCCAGCAGAGCGGGATCCTACAATGAGCAGTTCTTC